Listed below are T cell receptor beta chains from one sample, sequenced in a study of blood T cell repertoires in COVID-19. Method: immunoSEQ multiplex PCR; TCRdb's copy keeps in-frame clones and lacks some. The data contain roughly 110,000 clones, just under 90% of them seen just once; the ten biggest clones take up approximately 4.2%. What was sequenced was peripheral blood. The origin of the receptors is a woman in her forties or fifties with acute or convalescent COVID-19. Each CDR3 is given with its conserved first and last residue. D genes are given only for firm matches. Clone size appears in some rows only: once, few, many, or a class for an expanded clone.

D	size	V	J	CDR3	DNA
TRBD2	once	TRBV4-3	TRBJ2-7	CASSQERTSGTYEQYF	TGCGCCAGCAGCCAAGAGAGGACTAGCGGGACCTACGAGCAGTACTTC
TRBD1	-	TRBV13	TRBJ1-1	CASSLISGGTEAFF	TGTGCCAGCAGCTTGATTTCAGGGGGCACTGAAGCTTTCTTT
TRBD1	-	TRBV7-2	TRBJ1-2	CASQPGQGISFYGYTF	TGTGCCAGCCAACCGGGACAGGGAATCAGTTTCTATGGCTACACCTTC
TRBD2	-	TRBV15	TRBJ2-5	CATSSGGASETQYF	TGTGCCACCAGTTCCGGGGGGGCTTCGGAGACCCAGTACTTC
TRBD1	-	TRBV6-6	TRBJ1-4	CASSKQGETNEKLFF	TGTGCCAGCAGTAAACAGGGGGAAACTAATGAAAAACTGTTTTTT
TRBD1	few	TRBV6-5	TRBJ1-1	CASRWTGSTEAFF	TGTGCCAGCAGATGGACAGGGTCCACTGAAGCTTTCTTT
-	once	TRBV5-1	TRBJ2-1	CASSSPMGLTVRDEQFF	TGCGCCAGCAGCTCCCCCATGGGCCTGACAGTCCGAGATGAGCAGTTCTTC
-	once	TRBV4-3	TRBJ1-2	CASSQDSSRGYGYTF	TGCGCCAGCAGCCAAGATAGCAGCAGGGGATATGGCTACACCTTC
-	-	TRBV7-2	TRBJ1-1	CASSLGVGTGAFF	TGTGCCAGCAGCTTAGGGGTCGGCACAGGGGCTTTCTTT
-	once	TRBV5-1	TRBJ1-5	CASSREGYSNQPQHF	TGCGCCAGCAGCCGCGAGGGCTATAGCAATCAGCCCCAGCATTTT
-	once	TRBV19	TRBJ1-3	CASGSSGNTIYF	TGTGCCAGCGGTAGCTCTGGAAACACCATATATTTT
TRBD2	-	TRBV28	TRBJ2-3	CASRLAGAWGDTQYF	TGTGCCAGCAGACTAGCGGGAGCGTGGGGAGATACGCAGTATTTT
-	-	TRBV30	TRBJ2-7	CAWSSGVSYEQYF	TGTGCCTGGAGTAGCGGAGTGTCCTACGAGCAGTACTTC
TRBD1	-	TRBV5-1	TRBJ1-1	CASSPQPGQGIEAFF	TGCGCCAGCAGCCCACAACCGGGACAGGGAATTGAAGCTTTCTTT
-	-	TRBV6-5	TRBJ1-2	CASSGGQTIGYTF	TGTGCCAGCAGCGGGGGGCAGACGATTGGCTACACCTTC
TRBD2	-	TRBV30	TRBJ2-2	CASQRGAGELFF	TGTGCCAGCCAGCGGGGAGCCGGGGAGCTGTTTTTT
TRBD1	-	TRBV9	TRBJ1-1	CASSVETGGPEAFF	TGTGCCAGCAGCGTGGAGACAGGGGGCCCAGAAGCTTTCTTT
TRBD2	-	TRBV11-2	TRBJ2-1	CASSLWSGRADNEQFF	TGTGCCAGCAGCTTATGGTCCGGGAGGGCGGACAATGAGCAGTTCTTC
-	-	TRBV7-2	TRBJ2-2	CASNWQGSTGELFF	TGTGCCAGCAATTGGCAGGGAAGCACCGGGGAGCTGTTTTTT
-	-	TRBV29-1	TRBJ1-1	CSPYLGGGTEAFF	TGCAGCCCCTACCTGGGGGGAGGCACTGAAGCTTTCTTT
-	-	TRBV12-3/TRBV12-4	TRBJ2-5	CASSLVQETQYF	TGTGCCAGCAGTCTAGTACAAGAGACCCAGTACTTC
-	-	TRBV11-1	TRBJ1-1	CASSTRTGNTEAFF	TGTGCCAGCAGCACACGGACGGGAAACACTGAAGCTTTCTTT
-	-	TRBV10-3	TRBJ1-1	CAISRTTTEAFF	TGTGCCATCAGTCGGACAACCACTGAAGCTTTCTTT
-	-	TRBV19	TRBJ2-7	CASREGYEQYF	TGTGCCAGTAGGGAGGGATACGAGCAGTACTTC